This T cell receptor beta chain stems from a study of T cells in Graves' hyperthyroidism and ophthalmopathy. The CDR3 spans 14 residues. V lost 0 bases, J lost 7 bases, and 9 bases lay in between. Germline V gene data show CDR1 as MRHNA and CDR2 as SNTAGT. TCR beta CDR3 region amplification was performed from RNA transcripts. TCR CDR3 underwent first-round RT-PCR with the HTBI primer set. TCRdb re-derived calls from the multiplex PCR reads in MiXCR, one entry per CDR3 protein. In the table there are 530,000 or so distinct CDR3 sequences, roughly 18% of which are singletons. Points from the study as a whole: Most thyroid-expanded clonotypes above 0.001 were also found in blood.

This clonotype was detected a few times. Its specificity is unknown. The receptor was isolated from a woman aged 18-29 years with Graves' ophthalmopathy. V and J are TRBV6-4 and TRBJ2-2; tentative D call: TRBD1 (5 bases). Sequenced material: blood. Here the CDR3 reads CASSDSTVGGELFF. The CDR3 nucleotides are TGTGCCAGCAGTGACTCGACAGTGGGCGGGGAGCTGTTTTTT.